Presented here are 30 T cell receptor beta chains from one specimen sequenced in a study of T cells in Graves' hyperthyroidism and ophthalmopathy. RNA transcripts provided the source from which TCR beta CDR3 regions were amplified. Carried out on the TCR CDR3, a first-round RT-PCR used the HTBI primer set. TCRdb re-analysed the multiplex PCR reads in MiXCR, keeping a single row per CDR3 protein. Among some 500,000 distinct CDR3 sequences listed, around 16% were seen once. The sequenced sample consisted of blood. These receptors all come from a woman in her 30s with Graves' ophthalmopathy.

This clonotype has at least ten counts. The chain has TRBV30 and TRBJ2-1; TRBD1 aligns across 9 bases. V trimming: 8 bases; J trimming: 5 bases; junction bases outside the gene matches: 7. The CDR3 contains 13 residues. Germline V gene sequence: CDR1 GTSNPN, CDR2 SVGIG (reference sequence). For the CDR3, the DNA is TGTGCCGGACCAGGACAGGGGAACAATGAGCAGTTCTTC. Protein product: CAGPGQGNNEQFF.

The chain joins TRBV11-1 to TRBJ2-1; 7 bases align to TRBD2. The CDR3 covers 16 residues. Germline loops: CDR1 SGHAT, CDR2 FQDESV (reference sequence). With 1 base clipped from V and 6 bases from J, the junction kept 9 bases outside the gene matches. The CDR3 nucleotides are TGTGCCAGCAGCTTAGTCGGTACTAGCGTAGGCAATGAGCAGTTCTTC. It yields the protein CASSLVGTSVGNEQFF. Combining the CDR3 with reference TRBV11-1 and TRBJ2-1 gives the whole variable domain EAEVAQSPRYKITEKSQAVAFWCDPISGHATLYWYRQILGQGPELLVQFQDESVVDDSQLPKDRFSAERLKGVDSTLKIQPAELGDSAMYLCASSLVGTSVGNEQFFGPGTRLTVL.

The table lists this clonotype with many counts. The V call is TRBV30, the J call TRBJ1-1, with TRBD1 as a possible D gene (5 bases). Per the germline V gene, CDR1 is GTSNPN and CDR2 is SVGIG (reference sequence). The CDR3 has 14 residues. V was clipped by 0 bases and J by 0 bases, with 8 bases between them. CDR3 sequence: CAWSVEGLNTEAFF. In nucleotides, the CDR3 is TGTGCCTGGAGTGTAGAGGGACTGAACACTGAAGCTTTCTTT.

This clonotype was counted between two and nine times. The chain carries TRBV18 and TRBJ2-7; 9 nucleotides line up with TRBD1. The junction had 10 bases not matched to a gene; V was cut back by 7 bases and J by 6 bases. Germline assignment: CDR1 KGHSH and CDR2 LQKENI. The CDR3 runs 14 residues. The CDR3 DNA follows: TGTGCCAGCTTACGGGACAGGGTCCCGCTCGAGCAGTACTTC. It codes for CASLRDRVPLEQYF.

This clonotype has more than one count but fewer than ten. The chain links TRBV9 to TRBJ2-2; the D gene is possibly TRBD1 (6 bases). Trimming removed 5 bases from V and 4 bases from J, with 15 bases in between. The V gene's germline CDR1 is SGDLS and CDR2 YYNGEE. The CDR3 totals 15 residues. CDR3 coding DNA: TGTGCCAGCAGAGCGTCGGGGACAACCACCGGGGAGCTGTTTTTT. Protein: CASRASGTTTGELFF.

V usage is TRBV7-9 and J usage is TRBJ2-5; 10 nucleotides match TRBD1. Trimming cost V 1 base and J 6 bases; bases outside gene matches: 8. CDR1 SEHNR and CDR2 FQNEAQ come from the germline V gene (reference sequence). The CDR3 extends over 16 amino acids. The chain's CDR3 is CASSLVGTGEEKTQYF. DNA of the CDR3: TGTGCCAGCAGCTTAGTGGGGACAGGGGAAGAAAAGACCCAGTACTTC.

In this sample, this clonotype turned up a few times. The CDR3 DNA is TGCAGCGTTGCACGGGACAATTACGAGCAGTACTTC. Protein: CSVARDNYEQYF. V is TRBV29-1 and J is TRBJ2-7; tentatively, D is TRBD1 (6 bases). The CDR3 extends over 12 amino acids. CDR1 is SQVTM, CDR2 ANQGSEA, per germline. V was shortened by 4 bases and J by 4 bases, with 11 bases between the two germline ends.

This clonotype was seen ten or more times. CDR3 residues: CASRFGAGNEQFF. The DNA of the CDR3 is TGTGCCAGCAGATTCGGGGCAGGGAATGAGCAGTTCTTC. The J gene is TRBJ2-1, the V gene TRBV13; D is tentatively TRBD1 or TRBD2 (5 bases each). This CDR3 is 13 amino acids long. Germline-derived CDR1 and CDR2 are PRHDT and FYEKMQ (reference sequence). Trimming shortened V by 6 bases and J by 7 bases, and 13 bases separated the two germline ends. Based on the CDR3 plus reference TRBV13 and TRBJ2-1, the full variable domain is AAGVIQSPRHLIKEKRETATLKCYPIPRHDTVYWYQQGPGQDPQFLISFYEKMQSDKGSIPDRFSAQQFSDYHSELNMSSLELGDSALYFCASRFGAGNEQFFGPGTRLTVL.

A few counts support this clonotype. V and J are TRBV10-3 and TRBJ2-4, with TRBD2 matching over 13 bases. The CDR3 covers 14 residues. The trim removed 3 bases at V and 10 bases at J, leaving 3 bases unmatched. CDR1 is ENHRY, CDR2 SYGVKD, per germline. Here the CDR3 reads CAISDPGLAGIQYF. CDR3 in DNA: TGTGCCATCAGTGACCCGGGACTAGCGGGGATTCAGTACTTC.

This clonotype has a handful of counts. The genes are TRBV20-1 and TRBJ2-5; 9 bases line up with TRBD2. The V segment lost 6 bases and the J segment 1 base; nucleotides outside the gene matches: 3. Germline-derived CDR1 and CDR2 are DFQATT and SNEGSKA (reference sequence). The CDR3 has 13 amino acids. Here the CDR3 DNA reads TGCAGTGCCATGACTAGCGGCCAAGAGACCCAGTACTTC. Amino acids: CSAMTSGQETQYF.

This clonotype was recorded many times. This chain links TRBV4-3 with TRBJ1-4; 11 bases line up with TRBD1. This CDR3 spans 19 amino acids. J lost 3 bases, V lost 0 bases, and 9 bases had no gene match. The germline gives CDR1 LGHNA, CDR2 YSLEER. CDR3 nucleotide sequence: TGCGCCAGCAGCCAAGAGAGCGGGACAGGGGGACGCCCTAATGAAAAACTGTTTTTT. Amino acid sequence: CASSQESGTGGRPNEKLFF.

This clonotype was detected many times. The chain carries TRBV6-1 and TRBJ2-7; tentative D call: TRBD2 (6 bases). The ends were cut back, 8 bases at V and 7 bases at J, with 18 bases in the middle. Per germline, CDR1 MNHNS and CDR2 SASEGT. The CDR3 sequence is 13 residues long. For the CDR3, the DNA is TGTGCCAGCTTAAAAGGACTACTCAGGGAGCAGTACTTC. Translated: CASLKGLLREQYF.

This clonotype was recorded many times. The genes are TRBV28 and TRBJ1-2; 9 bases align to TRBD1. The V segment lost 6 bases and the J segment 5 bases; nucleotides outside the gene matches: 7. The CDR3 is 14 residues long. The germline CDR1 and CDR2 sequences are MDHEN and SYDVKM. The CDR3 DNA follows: TGTGCCAGCAGGCCGCCGGGACAGGGTTATGGCTACACCTTC. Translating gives CASRPPGQGYGYTF.

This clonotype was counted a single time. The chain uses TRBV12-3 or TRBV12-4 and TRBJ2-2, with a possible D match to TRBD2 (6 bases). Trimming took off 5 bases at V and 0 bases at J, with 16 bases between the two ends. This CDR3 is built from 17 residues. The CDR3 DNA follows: TGTGCCAGCAGTCTATGGCGGGGAGCTCCGAACACCGGGGAGCTGTTTTTT. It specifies CASSLWRGAPNTGELFF.

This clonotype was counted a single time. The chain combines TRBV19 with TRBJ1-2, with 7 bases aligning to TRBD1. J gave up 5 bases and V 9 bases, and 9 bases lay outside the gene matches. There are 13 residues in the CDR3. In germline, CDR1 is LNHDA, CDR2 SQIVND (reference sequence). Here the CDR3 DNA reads TGTGCCAGAGGACAGGCCTACCTGTATGGCTACACCTTC. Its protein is CARGQAYLYGYTF.

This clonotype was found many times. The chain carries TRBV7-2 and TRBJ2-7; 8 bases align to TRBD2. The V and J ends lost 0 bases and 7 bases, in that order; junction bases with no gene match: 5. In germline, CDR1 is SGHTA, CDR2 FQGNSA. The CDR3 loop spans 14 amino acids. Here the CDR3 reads CASSLARVAGEQYF. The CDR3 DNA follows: TGTGCCAGCAGCTTAGCGCGAGTAGCGGGAGAGCAGTACTTC.

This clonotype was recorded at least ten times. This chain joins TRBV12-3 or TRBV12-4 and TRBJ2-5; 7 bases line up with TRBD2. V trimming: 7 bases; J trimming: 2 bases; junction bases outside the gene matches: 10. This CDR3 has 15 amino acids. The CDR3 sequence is CASTFTAGKQETQYF. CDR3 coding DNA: TGTGCCAGCACCTTCACAGCGGGGAAACAAGAGACCCAGTACTTC.

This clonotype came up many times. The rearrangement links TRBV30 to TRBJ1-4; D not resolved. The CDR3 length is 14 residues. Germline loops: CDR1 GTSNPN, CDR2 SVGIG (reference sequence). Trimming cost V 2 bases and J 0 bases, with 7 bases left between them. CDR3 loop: CAWSRLATNEKLFF. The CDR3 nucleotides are TGTGCCTGGAGTCGACTTGCAACTAATGAAAAACTGTTTTTT.

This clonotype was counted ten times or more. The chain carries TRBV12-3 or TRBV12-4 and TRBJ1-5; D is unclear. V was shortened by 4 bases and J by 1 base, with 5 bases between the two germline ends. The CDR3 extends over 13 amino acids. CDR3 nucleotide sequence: TGTGCCAGCAGTTATCGAAGCAATCAGCCCCAGCATTTT. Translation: CASSYRSNQPQHF.

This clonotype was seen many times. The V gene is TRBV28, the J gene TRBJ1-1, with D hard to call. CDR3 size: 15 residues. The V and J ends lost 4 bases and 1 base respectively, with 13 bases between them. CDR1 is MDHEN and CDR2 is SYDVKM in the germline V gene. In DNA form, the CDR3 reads TGTGCCAGCAGTTACTTAGGGTATGAGAACACTGAAGCTTTCTTT. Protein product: CASSYLGYENTEAFF. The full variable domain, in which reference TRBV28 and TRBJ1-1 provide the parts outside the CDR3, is DVKVTQSSRYLVKRTGEKVFLECVQDMDHENMFWYRQDPGLGLRLIYFSYDVKMKEKGDIPEGYSVSREKKERFSLILESASTNQTSMYLCASSYLGYENTEAFFGQGTRLTVV.

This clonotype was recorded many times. The DNA for the CDR3 is TGTGCCAGCAGGGTCGTCACAGATGGCTACACCTTC. Translation gives CASRVVTDGYTF. The rearrangement joins TRBV2 to TRBJ1-2; unclear D gene. Per germline, CDR1 SNHLY and CDR2 FYNNEI. The V and J ends lost 6 bases and 6 bases respectively, with 11 bases between them. This CDR3 contains 12 residues. The variable domain in full, completed from reference TRBV2 and TRBJ1-2, reads EPEVTQTPSHQVTQMGQEVILRCVPISNHLYFYWYRQILGQKVEFLVSFYNNEISEKSEIFDDQFSVERPDGSNFTLKIRSTKLEDSAMYFCASRVVTDGYTFGSGTRLTVV.

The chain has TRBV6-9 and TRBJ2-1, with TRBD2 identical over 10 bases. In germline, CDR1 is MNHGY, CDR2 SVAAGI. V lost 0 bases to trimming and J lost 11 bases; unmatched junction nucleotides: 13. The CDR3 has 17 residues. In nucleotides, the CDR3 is TGTGCCAGCAGTTATTCACCCCTAGCGGGAGAGTTGCCCAAGCAGTTCTTC. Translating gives CASSYSPLAGELPKQFF.

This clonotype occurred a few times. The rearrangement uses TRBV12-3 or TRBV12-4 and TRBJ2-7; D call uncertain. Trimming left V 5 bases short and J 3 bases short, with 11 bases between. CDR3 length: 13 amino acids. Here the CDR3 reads CASSPSGDYEQYF. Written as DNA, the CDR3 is TGTGCCAGCAGTCCGTCTGGGGACTACGAGCAGTACTTC.

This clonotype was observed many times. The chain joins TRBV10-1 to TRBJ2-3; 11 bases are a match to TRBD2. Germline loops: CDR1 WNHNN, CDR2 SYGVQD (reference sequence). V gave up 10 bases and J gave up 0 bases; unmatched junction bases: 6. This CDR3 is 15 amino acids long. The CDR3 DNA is TGCGCCAAGGGACTAGCGGAAAAAAGCACAGATACGCAGTATTTT. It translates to CAKGLAEKSTDTQYF.

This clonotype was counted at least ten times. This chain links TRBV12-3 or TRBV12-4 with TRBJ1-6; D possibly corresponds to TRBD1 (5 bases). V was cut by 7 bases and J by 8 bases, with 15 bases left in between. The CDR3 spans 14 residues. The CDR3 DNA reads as TGTGCCAGCAACCTCAGGGCCGGAGATTCACCCCTCCACTTT. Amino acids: CASNLRAGDSPLHF.

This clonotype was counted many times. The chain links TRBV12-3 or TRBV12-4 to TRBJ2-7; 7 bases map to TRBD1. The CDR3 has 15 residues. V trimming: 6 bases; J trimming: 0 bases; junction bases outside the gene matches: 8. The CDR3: CASSLGQGVSYEQYF. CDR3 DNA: TGTGCCAGCAGCCTCGGGCAGGGGGTCTCCTACGAGCAGTACTTC.

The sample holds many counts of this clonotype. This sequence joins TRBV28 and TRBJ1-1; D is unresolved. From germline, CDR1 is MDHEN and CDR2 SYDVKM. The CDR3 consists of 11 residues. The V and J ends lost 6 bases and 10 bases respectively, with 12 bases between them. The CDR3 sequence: CASSTGLAAFF. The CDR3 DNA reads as TGTGCCAGCAGCACGGGTTTGGCAGCTTTCTTT.

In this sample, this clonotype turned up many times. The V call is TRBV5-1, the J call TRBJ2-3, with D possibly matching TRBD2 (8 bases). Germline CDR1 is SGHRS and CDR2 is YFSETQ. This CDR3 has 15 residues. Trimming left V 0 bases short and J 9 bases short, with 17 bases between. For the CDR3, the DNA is TGCGCCAGCAGCTTGGCAGGTAGCGGGGACAGAACGCAGTATTTT. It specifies CASSLAGSGDRTQYF.

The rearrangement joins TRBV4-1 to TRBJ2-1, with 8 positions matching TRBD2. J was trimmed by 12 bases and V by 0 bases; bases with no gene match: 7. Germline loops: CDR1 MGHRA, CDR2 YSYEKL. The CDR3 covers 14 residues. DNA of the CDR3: TGCGCCAGCAGCCAAGAGAGCGGGAGAGGGGTGCAGTTCTTC. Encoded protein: CASSQESGRGVQFF.

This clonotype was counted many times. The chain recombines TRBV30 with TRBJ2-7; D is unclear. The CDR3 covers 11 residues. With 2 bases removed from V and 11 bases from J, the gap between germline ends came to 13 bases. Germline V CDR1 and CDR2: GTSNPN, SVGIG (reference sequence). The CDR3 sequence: CAWSPPIGEYF. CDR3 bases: TGTGCCTGGAGTCCCCCTATTGGAGAGTACTTC.